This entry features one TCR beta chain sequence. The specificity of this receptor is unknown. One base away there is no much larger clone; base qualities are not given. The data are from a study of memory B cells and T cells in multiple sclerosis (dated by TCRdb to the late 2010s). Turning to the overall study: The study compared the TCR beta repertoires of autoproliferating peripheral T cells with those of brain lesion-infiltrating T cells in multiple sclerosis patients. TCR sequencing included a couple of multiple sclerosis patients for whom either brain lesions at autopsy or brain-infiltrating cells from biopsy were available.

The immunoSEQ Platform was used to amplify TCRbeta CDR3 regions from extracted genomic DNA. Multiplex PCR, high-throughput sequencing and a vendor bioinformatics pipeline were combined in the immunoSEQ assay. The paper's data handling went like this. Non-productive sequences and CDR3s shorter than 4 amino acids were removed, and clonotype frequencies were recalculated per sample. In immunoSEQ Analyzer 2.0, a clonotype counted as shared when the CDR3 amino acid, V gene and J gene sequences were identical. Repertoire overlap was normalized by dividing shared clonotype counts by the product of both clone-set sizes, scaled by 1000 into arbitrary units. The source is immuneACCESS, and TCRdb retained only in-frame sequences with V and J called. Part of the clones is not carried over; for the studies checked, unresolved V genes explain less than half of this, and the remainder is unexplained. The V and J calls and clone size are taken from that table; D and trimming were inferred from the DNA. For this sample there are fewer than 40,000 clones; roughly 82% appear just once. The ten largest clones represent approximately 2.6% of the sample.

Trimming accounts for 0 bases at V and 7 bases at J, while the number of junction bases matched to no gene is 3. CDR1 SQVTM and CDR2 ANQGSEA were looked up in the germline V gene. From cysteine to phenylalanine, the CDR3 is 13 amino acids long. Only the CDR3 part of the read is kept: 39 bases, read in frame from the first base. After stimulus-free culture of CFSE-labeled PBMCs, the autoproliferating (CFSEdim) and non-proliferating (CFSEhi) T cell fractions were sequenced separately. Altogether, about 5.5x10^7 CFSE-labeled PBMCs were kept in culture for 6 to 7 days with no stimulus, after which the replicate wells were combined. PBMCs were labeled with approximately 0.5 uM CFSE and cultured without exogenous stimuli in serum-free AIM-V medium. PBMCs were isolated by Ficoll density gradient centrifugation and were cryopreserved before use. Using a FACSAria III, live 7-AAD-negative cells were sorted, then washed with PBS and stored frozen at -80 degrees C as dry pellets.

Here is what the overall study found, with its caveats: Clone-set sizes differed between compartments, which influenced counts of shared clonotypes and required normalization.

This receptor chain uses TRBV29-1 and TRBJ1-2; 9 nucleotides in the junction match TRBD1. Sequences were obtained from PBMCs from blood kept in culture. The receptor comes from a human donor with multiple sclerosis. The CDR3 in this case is CSVEDPGQGGYTF. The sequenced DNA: TGCAGCGTTGAAGATCCGGGACAGGGTGGCTACACCTTC.